The 15 T cell receptor beta chains below all came from one sample that was sequenced in a study of CD8 T cells in ankylosing spondylitis. Using its own MiXCR run on the 5' RACE reads, TCRdb lists one record per CDR3 protein. The sample includes around 340,000 distinct CDR3 sequences, approximately 22% seen only once; the top ten take about 12%. The sample taken for sequencing was blood, either unsorted or a sorted T cell fraction (not recorded which). These receptors originate from a male donor with ankylosing spondylitis or in good health (not recorded which).

The chain recombines TRBV4-1 with TRBJ2-3, with D perhaps assigned TRBD1 or TRBD2 (5 bases each). CDR1 is MGHRA, CDR2 YSYEKL, per germline. The germline V and J ends were trimmed by 4 bases and 1 base, with 12 bases remaining between them. The CDR3 contains 15 residues. The CDR3 reads CASSRVLGGTDTQYF. The CDR3 coding sequence is TGCGCCAGCAGCCGAGTACTAGGGGGCACAGATACGCAGTATTTT.

The chain links TRBV7-9 to TRBJ1-2; D is possibly TRBD1 (6 bases). Germline CDR1 SEHNR, CDR2 FQNEAQ (reference sequence). The CDR3 is made up of 13 amino acids. V gave up 3 bases and J gave up 8 bases, with 13 bases separating them. The CDR3 region is CASSFAGAGGYTF. The CDR3 region has the DNA TGTGCCAGCAGCTTCGCAGGGGCGGGGGGCTACACCTTC.

Only a few counts were recorded for this clonotype. The V gene is TRBV27, the J gene TRBJ2-7, with D possibly being TRBD2 (5 bases). The CDR3 spans 15 residues. Germline CDR1 and CDR2: MNHEY and SMNVEV (reference sequence). The V and J ends lost 1 base and 3 bases respectively, with 13 bases between them. CDR3 DNA sequence: TGTGCCAGCAGTTTATTATTAGGACGGGACTACGAGCAGTACTTC. Amino acid sequence: CASSLLLGRDYEQYF.

This rearrangement joins TRBV10-3 to TRBJ1-1; D is unclear. Germline V lookup: CDR1 ENHRY, CDR2 SYGVKD. V lost 2 bases and J lost 4, with 14 bases in between. This CDR3 spans 15 amino acids. The CDR3 region is CAISEMSGRGTEAFF. In nucleotides, the CDR3 is TGTGCCATCAGTGAGATGAGCGGTCGGGGCACTGAAGCTTTCTTT.

This clonotype was counted only a few times. The chain carries TRBV12-3 or TRBV12-4 and TRBJ1-4; 7 bases map to TRBD1. The V segment lost 9 bases and the J segment 10 bases; nucleotides outside the gene matches: 14. The CDR3 length is 14 residues. The CDR3 DNA follows: TGTGCCAGGGATAACAGGGGCAAAGGGTTAAAACTGTTTTTT. Its protein product is CARDNRGKGLKLFF.

There are a few counts of this clonotype. The gene calls are TRBV29-1 and TRBJ1-1, with D possibly TRBD1 on 6 matching bases. V was pared by 7 bases and J by 5 bases, with 17 bases between. This CDR3 region has 13 residues. CDR1 SQVTM and CDR2 ANQGSEA come from the germline V gene. Here the CDR3 reads CSASDTGRTEAFF. The CDR3 DNA reads TGCAGCGCTTCGGACACAGGGAGGACTGAAGCTTTCTTT. Filled out from reference TRBV29-1 and TRBJ1-1, the complete variable domain reads SAVISQKPSRDICQRGTSLTIQCQVDSQVTMMFWYRQQPGQSLTLIATANQGSEATYESGFVIDKFPISRPNLTFSTLTVSNMSPEDSSIYLCSASDTGRTEAFFGQGTRLTVV.

This clonotype was observed a few times. The V gene is TRBV7-9, the J gene TRBJ1-1, with D unclear. Germline V gene data show CDR1 as SEHNR and CDR2 as FQNEAQ (reference sequence). Trimming shortened V by 5 bases and J by 0 bases, and 7 bases separated the two germline ends. The CDR3 sequence is 13 residues long. The CDR3, as DNA: TGTGCCAGCAGCCCGCCGGTGAACACTGAAGCTTTCTTT. It encodes CASSPPVNTEAFF.

The chain joins TRBV7-9 to TRBJ2-7, with a tentative D call TRBD2 (5 bases). The CDR3 is 14 amino acids. Trimming pared 5 bases from V and 0 bases from J, leaving 11 bases between. Germline values: CDR1 SEHNR, CDR2 FQNEAQ (reference sequence). CDR3 loop: CASSSLGSSYEQYF. The CDR3 nucleotides are TGTGCCAGCAGCAGTTTGGGGAGCTCCTACGAGCAGTACTTC.

The chain links TRBV6-5 to TRBJ1-6; no clear D gene. The V gene's germline CDR1 is MNHEY and CDR2 SVGAGI. The CDR3 is 14 residues long. V shed 2 bases and J shed 7 bases, with 9 bases lying between them. DNA of the CDR3: TGTGCCAGCAGTTACGGGGTGTTGAATTCACCCCTCCACTTT. Its protein product is CASSYGVLNSPLHF.

Ten or more counts support this clonotype. The chain couples TRBV29-1 to TRBJ1-1; 11 bases line up with TRBD1. CDR1 SQVTM and CDR2 ANQGSEA come from the germline V gene. The V gene end was trimmed by 5 bases and the J gene end by 5 bases; junction bases not matched to a gene: 4. This CDR3 region has 13 residues. This CDR3 reads CSVLGQGGTEAFF. The CDR3 coding sequence is TGCAGCGTTCTGGGACAGGGGGGAACTGAAGCTTTCTTT. Full variable domain (missing parts from reference TRBV29-1 and TRBJ1-1): SAVISQKPSRDICQRGTSLTIQCQVDSQVTMMFWYRQQPGQSLTLIATANQGSEATYESGFVIDKFPISRPNLTFSTLTVSNMSPEDSSIYLCSVLGQGGTEAFFGQGTRLTVV.

The CDR3 sequence: CASSNRTGGFANTGELFF. The CDR3 region has the DNA TGTGCCAGCAGCAACCGGACAGGGGGGTTCGCGAACACCGGGGAGCTGTTTTTT. The V gene is TRBV7-6, the J gene TRBJ2-2; 10 nucleotides align to TRBD1. Unmatched junction bases numbered 9, after V lost 5 bases and J lost 0 bases. CDR3 length: 18 amino acids. The germline V gene has CDR1 SGHVS and CDR2 FNYEAQ.

This clonotype turned up a few times. This chain uses TRBV14 with TRBJ2-5, with D perhaps matching TRBD1 (5 bases). Germline assignment: CDR1 SGHDN and CDR2 FVKESK. The CDR3 is 14 amino acids. The germline V and J ends were trimmed by 0 bases and 3 bases, with 8 bases remaining between them. The CDR3 DNA follows: TGTGCCAGCAGCCAAGATCTACAGGAAGAGACCCAGTACTTC. This encodes CASSQDLQEETQYF.

This clonotype has just one count. The CDR3 sequence: CASSDALAISYEQYF. The CDR3 bases are TGTGCCAGCAGCGATGCCTTAGCGATCTCCTACGAGCAGTACTTC. This sequence joins TRBV12-3 or TRBV12-4 and TRBJ2-7, with D possibly being TRBD2 (5 bases). The CDR3 sequence is 15 residues long. V was pared by 6 bases and J by 0 bases, with 15 bases between.

The gene calls are TRBV4-1 and TRBJ2-7; D perhaps matches TRBD1 (7 bases). CDR1 and CDR2 from the germline V gene are MGHRA and YSYEKL. V lost 1 base and J lost 5, with 15 bases in between. The CDR3 covers 15 residues. Here the CDR3 reads CASSQVEGAIHEQYF. In DNA form, the CDR3 reads TGCGCCAGCAGCCAAGTGGAGGGGGCGATCCACGAGCAGTACTTC.

A few counts support this clonotype. This sequence joins TRBV12-3 or TRBV12-4 and TRBJ1-1, with D tentatively TRBD1 (5 bases). The V gene lost 5 bases and the J gene lost 3 bases, with 13 bases spanning the gap. This CDR3 contains 14 residues. The CDR3 DNA sequence: TGTGCCAGCAGTGGGAACCTAGGGGACACTGAAGCTTTCTTT. Amino acids: CASSGNLGDTEAFF.